Presented here are 13 T cell receptor beta chains from one specimen sequenced in a study of a mutant IDH1 vaccine in newly diagnosed glioma. Libraries were prepared by immunoSEQ multiplex PCR; TCRdb keeps only in-frame clonotypes and omits some of them. In the table there are around 26,000 clones, about 80% of which are singletons. Time point specified: week 47, end of study. Topical imiquimod was applied with each vaccine dose, which held 300 ug of mutant IDH1 20-mer peptide. Which antigens these TCRs recognize remains unknown. The source was PBMCs, collected from a glioma patient whose treatment included an IDH1 peptide vaccine. The receptor set was obtained from a man aged 40-50 years with glioma. Some clones in this sample may be carry-over from other donors' samples.

The chain uses TRBV5-1 and TRBJ2-7; TRBD1 is a possible D gene (5 bases). Germline loops: CDR1 SGHRS, CDR2 YFSETQ. The CDR3 totals 15 residues. Trimming removed 0 bases from V and 5 bases from J, with 15 bases in between. The DNA of the CDR3 is TGCGCCAGCAGCTTGGCAAGTCAGGGTAGGGACGAGCAGTACTTC. Amino acid sequence: CASSLASQGRDEQYF.

The chain carries TRBV5-1 and TRBJ1-6; 7 bases line up with TRBD1. Germline CDR1 reads SGHRS; CDR2 reads YFSETQ. The ends lost 2 bases at V and 9 bases at J; junction bases unmatched: 11. The CDR3 covers 16 residues. The CDR3 DNA sequence: TGCGCCAGCAGCTTAGCCGGGACAGAGGGGCCTTCACCCCTCCACTTT. Translated: CASSLAGTEGPSPLHF.

The chain uses TRBV29-1 and TRBJ1-1, with D possibly being TRBD1 (5 bases). The CDR3 has 14 residues. Trimming stripped 4 bases from V and 0 bases from J, with 12 bases between. Germline values: CDR1 SQVTM, CDR2 ANQGSEA. The CDR3 loop is CSVGGGEVNTEAFF. CDR3 in DNA: TGCAGCGTTGGGGGCGGGGAAGTGAACACTGAAGCTTTCTTT.

The V gene is TRBV6-5, the J gene TRBJ2-7; no firm D call. CDR1 and CDR2 (germline): MNHEY, SVGAGI. Trimming shortened V by 6 bases and J by 1 base, and 16 bases separated the two germline ends. CDR3 length: 15 amino acids. The CDR3 coding sequence is TGTGCCAGCAGAACACCCGAAGGTCCTTCCTACGAGCAGTACTTC. This encodes CASRTPEGPSYEQYF.

In its sample, this clone was seen once. J is TRBJ2-2 and V is TRBV12-5; D gene ambiguous. V gave up 7 bases and J gave up 7 bases, with 16 bases separating them. CDR1 and CDR2 from the germline V gene are LGHNT and FRNRAP. The CDR3 is 14 residues long. The CDR3 sequence: CASATRISGGELFF. DNA for the CDR3: TGTGCTAGTGCCACCCGAATCTCGGGCGGGGAGCTGTTTTTT. Supplemented by reference TRBV12-5 and TRBJ2-2, the full variable domain reads DARVTQTPRHKVTEMGQEVTMRCQPILGHNTVFWYRQTMMQGLELLAYFRNRAPLDDSGMPKDRFSAEMPDATLATLKIQPSEPRDSAVYFCASATRISGGELFFGEGSRLTVL.

V is TRBV19 and J is TRBJ1-4; possible D gene TRBD1, 6 bases. The CDR3 extends over 14 amino acids. Trimming removed 5 bases at V and 3 bases at J, with 10 bases between. The germline V gene encodes CDR1 LNHDA and CDR2 SQIVND (reference sequence). CDR3 bases: TGTGCCAGTAGTTCCGACAGGTCTAATGAAAAACTGTTTTTT. Translated: CASSSDRSNEKLFF.

This chain links TRBV4-1 with TRBJ2-5, with D tentatively TRBD1 (6 bases). Germline lookup yields CDR1 MGHRA and CDR2 YSYEKL. Trimming stripped 6 bases from V and 0 bases from J, with 11 bases between. This CDR3 has 14 residues. CDR3 sequence: CASRRGGYQETQYF. CDR3 coding DNA: TGCGCCAGCAGGAGAGGGGGTTACCAAGAGACCCAGTACTTC.

V usage is TRBV25-1 and J usage is TRBJ1-1, with 8 bases matching TRBD1. This CDR3 spans 15 amino acids. Germline CDR1 reads MGHDK; CDR2 reads SYGVNS. The J segment lost 1 base and the V segment lost 7 bases, leaving 8 bases of the junction unmatched. As DNA, the CDR3 is TGTGCCAGCATACAGGGGGTCGGGAAGAACACTGAAGCTTTCTTT. It yields the protein CASIQGVGKNTEAFF.

J is TRBJ2-2 and V is TRBV6-5; 8 positions agree with TRBD1. The ends lost 2 bases at V and 7 bases at J; junction bases unmatched: 9. Germline CDR1 reads MNHEY; CDR2 reads SVGAGI. The CDR3 has 16 amino acids. The CDR3 bases are TGTGCCAGCAGTTACCTCGGACAGGGAGGAGGCGGGGAGCTGTTTTTT. It translates to CASSYLGQGGGGELFF.

V gene TRBV6-5 combines with J gene TRBJ2-2; tentative D call: TRBD2 (7 bases). The CDR3 covers 15 residues. Germline assignment: CDR1 MNHEY and CDR2 SVGAGI. Trimming took off 7 bases at V and 4 bases at J, with 16 bases between the two ends. CDR3 nucleotides: TGTGCCAGCAATTTTCAGGGGAGGGGCACCGGGGAGCTGTTTTTT. Encoded protein: CASNFQGRGTGELFF.

The chain links TRBV30 to TRBJ2-5; 8 bases align to TRBD2. CDR1 GTSNPN and CDR2 SVGIG come from the germline V gene (reference sequence). The length of the CDR3 is 15 residues. Losses at the gene ends were 2 bases for V and 5 bases for J; bases not matched to a gene: 10. CDR3 DNA sequence: TGTGCCTGGAGTAACCCGGGACTAGGGGAGGAGACCCAGTACTTC. Its protein is CAWSNPGLGEETQYF.

The chain carries TRBV16 and TRBJ1-5; D is unresolved. V was cut by 5 bases and J by 0 bases, with 11 bases left in between. Germline assignment: CDR1 KGHSY and CDR2 FQNENV. CDR3 length: 15 amino acids. The CDR3 spells CASSLDGDSNQPQHF. The CDR3, as DNA: TGTGCCAGCAGCTTAGACGGCGATAGCAATCAGCCCCAGCATTTT.

V gene TRBV6-1 combines with J gene TRBJ2-7; D gene ambiguous. The V end was cut by 7 bases, the J end by 0 bases, with 13 bases between. This CDR3 has 14 residues. Germline loops: CDR1 MNHNS, CDR2 SASEGT. The CDR3 bases are TGTGCCAGCACCAGGACGGTGAGCTCCTACGAGCAGTACTTC. It specifies CASTRTVSSYEQYF.